The entry below gives a single TCR beta chain sequence along with its context. Its antigen is unidentified. UMI-labeled 5' RACE TRB cDNA libraries were prepared from the cells. TCRdb reprocessed the 5' RACE reads and stores each CDR3 protein as one record, lacking DNA. The table counts approximately 59,000 distinct CDR3 sequences; approximately 0.72% lies in the top ten. CDR3 length: 14 amino acids. Looked up from germline, CDR1 is SQVTM and CDR2 is ANQGSEA. The data derive from a study of CXCR3-negative and CXCR3-positive naive CD8 T cells. Study observations and caveats: Diversity proved comparably high across both naive subsets and much lower in memory CD8+ cells. Hydrophobicity of TRB CDR3s was greater in CXCR3-positive naive cells than in CXCR3-negative naive cells.

The chain employs TRBV29-1 and TRBJ1-2; the TRBD1 assignment by TCRdb is unverifiable without DNA. Input material: naive CXCR3+ CD8+ T cells from blood. Subset reported: CD45RO-CCR7+CD27+CD95- naive CD8+ T cells expressing CXCR3 (TNR3+). The TCR comes from a human donor in good health. Some clones in this sample may be carry-over from other donors' samples. The CDR3 sequence is CSVEDWNTPDGYTF.